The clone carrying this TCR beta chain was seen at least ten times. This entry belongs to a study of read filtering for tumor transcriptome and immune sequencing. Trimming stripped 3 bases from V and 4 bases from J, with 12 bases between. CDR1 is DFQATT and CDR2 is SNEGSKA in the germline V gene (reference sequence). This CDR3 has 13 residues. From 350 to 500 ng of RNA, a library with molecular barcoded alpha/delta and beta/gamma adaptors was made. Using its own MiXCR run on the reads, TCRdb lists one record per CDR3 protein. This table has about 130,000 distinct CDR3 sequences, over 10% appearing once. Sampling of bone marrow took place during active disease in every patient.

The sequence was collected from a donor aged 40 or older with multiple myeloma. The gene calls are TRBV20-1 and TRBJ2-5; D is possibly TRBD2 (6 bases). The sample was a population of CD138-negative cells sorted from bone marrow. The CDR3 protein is CSASGSGPETQYF. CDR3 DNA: TGCAGTGCTAGCGGGAGTGGTCCAGAGACCCAGTACTTC.